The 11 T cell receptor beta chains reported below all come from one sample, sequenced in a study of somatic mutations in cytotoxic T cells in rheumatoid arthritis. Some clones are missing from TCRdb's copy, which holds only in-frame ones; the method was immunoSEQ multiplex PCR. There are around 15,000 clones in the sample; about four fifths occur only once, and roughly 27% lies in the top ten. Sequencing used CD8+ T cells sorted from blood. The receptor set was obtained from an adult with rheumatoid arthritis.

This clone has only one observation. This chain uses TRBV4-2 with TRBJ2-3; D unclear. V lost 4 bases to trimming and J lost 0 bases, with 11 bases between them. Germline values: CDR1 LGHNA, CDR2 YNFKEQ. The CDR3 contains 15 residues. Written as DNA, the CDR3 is TGTGCCAGCAGCCCAACCCTTGGTAGCACAGATACGCAGTATTTT. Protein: CASSPTLGSTDTQYF.

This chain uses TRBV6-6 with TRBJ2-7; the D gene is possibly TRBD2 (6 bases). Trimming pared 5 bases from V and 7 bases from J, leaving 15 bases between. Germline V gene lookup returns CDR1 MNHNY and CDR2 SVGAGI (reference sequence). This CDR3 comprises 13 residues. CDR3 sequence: CASSIQEGGEQYF. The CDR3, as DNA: TGTGCCAGCAGTATACAGGAGGGCGGGGAGCAGTACTTC.

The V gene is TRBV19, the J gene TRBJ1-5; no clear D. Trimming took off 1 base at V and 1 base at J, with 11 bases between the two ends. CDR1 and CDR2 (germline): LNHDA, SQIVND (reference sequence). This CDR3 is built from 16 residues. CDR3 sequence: CASSIALGVSNQPQHF. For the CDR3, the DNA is TGTGCCAGTAGTATAGCTCTGGGTGTGAGCAATCAGCCCCAGCATTTT.

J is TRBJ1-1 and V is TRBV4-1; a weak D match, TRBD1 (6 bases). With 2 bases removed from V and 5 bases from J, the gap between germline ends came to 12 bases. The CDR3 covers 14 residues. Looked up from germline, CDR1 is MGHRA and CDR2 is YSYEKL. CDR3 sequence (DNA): TGCGCCAGCAGCCAACAGGGGAGGGGAACTGAAGCTTTCTTT. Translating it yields CASSQQGRGTEAFF.

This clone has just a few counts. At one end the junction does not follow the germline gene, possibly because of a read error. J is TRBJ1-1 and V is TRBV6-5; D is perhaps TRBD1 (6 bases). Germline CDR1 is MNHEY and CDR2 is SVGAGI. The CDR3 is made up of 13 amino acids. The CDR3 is CAISTGLGTEAFF. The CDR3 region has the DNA TGTGCCATCAGTACAGGGCTGGGCACCGAAGCTTTCTTT.

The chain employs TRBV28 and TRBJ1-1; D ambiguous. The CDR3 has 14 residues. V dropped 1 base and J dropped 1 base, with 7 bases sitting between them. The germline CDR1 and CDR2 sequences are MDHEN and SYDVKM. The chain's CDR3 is CASSLSDGNTEAFF. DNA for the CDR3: TGTGCCAGCAGTTTATCCGACGGGAACACTGAAGCTTTCTTT.

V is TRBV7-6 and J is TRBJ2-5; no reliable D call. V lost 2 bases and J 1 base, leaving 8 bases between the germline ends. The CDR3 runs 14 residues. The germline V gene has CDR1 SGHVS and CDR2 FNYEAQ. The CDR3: CASSLRWGQETQYF. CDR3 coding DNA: TGTGCCAGCAGCTTAAGATGGGGCCAAGAGACCCAGTACTTC.

CDR3 region: CASEGGGPGETQYF. CDR3 coding DNA: TGTGCCAGCGAAGGGGGGGGGCCAGGAGAGACCCAGTACTTC. This rearrangement joins TRBV6-1 to TRBJ2-5; the D gene is possibly TRBD2 (7 bases). Germline V gene lookup returns CDR1 MNHNS and CDR2 SASEGT. V lost 8 bases, J lost 4 bases, and 17 bases lay in between. The CDR3 is made up of 14 amino acids.

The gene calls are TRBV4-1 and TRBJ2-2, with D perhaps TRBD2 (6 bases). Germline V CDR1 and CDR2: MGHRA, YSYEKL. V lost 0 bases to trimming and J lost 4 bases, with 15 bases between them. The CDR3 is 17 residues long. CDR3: CASSQEVLAPSTGELFF. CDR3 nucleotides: TGCGCCAGCAGCCAAGAGGTGCTAGCGCCTTCCACCGGGGAGCTGTTTTTT.

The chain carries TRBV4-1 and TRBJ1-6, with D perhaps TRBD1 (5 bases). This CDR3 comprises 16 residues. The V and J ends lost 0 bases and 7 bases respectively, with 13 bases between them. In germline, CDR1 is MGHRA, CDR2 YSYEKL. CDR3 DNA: TGCGCCAGCAGCCAAGATTTAGGGACTCTCAATTCACCCCTCCACTTT. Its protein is CASSQDLGTLNSPLHF.

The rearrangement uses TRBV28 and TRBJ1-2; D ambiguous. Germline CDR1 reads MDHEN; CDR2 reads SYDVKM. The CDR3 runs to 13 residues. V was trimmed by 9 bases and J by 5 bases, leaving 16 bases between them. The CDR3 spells CASLEGRGYGYTF. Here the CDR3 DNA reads TGTGCCAGTTTGGAGGGAAGAGGGTATGGCTACACCTTC.